This T cell receptor beta chain was identified in a study of shared clonotypes between healthy human individuals. This clone was detected many times. Its antigen remains unknown. The donors, all of them Caucasian adults, lived in Nashville, Tennessee. Study observations and caveats: There were few donors, and this limited the genetic and exposure-history diversity represented.

The assay was immunoSEQ multiplex PCR, and TCRdb's table has in-frame clones only and misses some. The sample contains some 500,000 clones, more than 70% of which appear only once. Germline CDR1 MNHEY, CDR2 SMNVEV (reference sequence). The germline V and J ends were trimmed by 0 bases and 2 bases, with 7 bases remaining between them. The length of the CDR3 is 14 residues. The sample comprised PBMCs. The sequence was collected from a woman in her 40s in good health. Some clones in this sample may be carry-over from other donors' samples. The chain carries TRBV27 and TRBJ2-5, with D perhaps TRBD2 (6 bases). The CDR3 bases are TGTGCCAGCAGTTTATCCGGGAGACAAGAGACCCAGTACTTC. Encoded protein: CASSLSGRQETQYF.